This T cell receptor (beta chain) emerged from a study of T cells in narcolepsy. For the study at large: Patients with NT1 or NT2 and healthy control donors were enrolled. Study-level results: Healthy controls reportedly lacked the autoreactive clonotypes serially found in patients' blood. Comparing one patient's CSF and blood CD4+ clonotypes highlighted HCRT- and TRIB2-specific autoreactive clonotypes.

The CDR3 has 13 amino acids. The germline V gene encodes CDR1 KGHSH and CDR2 LQKENI. Trimming removed 1 base at V and 5 bases at J, with 9 bases between. Clones were sequenced by immunoSEQ multiplex PCR, and TCRdb holds only the in-frame ones, with some missing. The sample shows about 30,000 clones, roughly three quarters of them seen only once. With respect to this clone: Its specificity is unknown.

The sequence was collected from a human donor with narcolepsy. This sequence joins TRBV18 and TRBJ2-7, with D unresolved. Sample: CD45RA- memory CD4+ T cells from PBMCs. Here the CDR3 reads CASSPRGSDEQYF. Here the CDR3 DNA reads TGTGCCAGCTCACCACGGGGTTCCGACGAGCAGTACTTC.